The clone carrying this TCR beta chain was seen ten or more times. The entry originates in a study of OX40 agonist ivuxolimab in advanced cancers. Overall study context: Patients' therapy was ivuxolimab, an antibody that acts as an agonist of OX40 (CD134). Administration of intravenous ivuxolimab to patients occurred every 2 weeks at 0.01 to 10 mg/kg.

Trimming cost V 5 bases and J 7 bases; bases outside gene matches: 12. Germline CDR1 SGHAT, CDR2 FQDESV (reference sequence). The CDR3 length is 15 residues. The table came from immunoSEQ multiplex PCR; TCRdb's copy has only in-frame clones and leaves some out. The table lists about 37,000 clones, about 78% of them singletons, with less than 25% in the top ten. Sequencing was performed on CD4+ or CD8+ T cells sorted from blood, taken in a trial of the OX40 agonist ivuxolimab. The chain employs TRBV11-1 and TRBJ1-2; TRBD1 aligns across 8 bases. This receptor was taken from an adult with an advanced solid tumor such as melanoma, head and neck, liver or kidney cancer. CDR3: CASSIMVQGARGYTF. In DNA form, the CDR3 reads TGTGCCAGCAGCATCATGGTCCAGGGGGCGCGTGGCTACACCTTC.